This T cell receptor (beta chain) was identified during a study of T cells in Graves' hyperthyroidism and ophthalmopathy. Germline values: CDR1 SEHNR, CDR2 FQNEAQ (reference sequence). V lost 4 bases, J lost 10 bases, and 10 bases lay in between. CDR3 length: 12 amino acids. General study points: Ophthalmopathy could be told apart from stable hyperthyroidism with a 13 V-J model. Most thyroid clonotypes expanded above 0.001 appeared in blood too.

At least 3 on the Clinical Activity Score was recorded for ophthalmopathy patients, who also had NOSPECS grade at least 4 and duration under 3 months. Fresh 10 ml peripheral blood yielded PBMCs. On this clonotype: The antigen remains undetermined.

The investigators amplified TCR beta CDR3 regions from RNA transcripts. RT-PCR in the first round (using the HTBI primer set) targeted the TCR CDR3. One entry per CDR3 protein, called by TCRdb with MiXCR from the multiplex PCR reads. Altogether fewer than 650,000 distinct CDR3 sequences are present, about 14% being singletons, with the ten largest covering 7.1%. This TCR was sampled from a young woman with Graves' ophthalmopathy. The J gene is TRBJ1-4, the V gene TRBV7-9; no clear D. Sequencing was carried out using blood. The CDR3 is CASSSNRGKLFF. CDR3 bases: TGTGCCAGCAGCTCAAACCGGGGAAAACTGTTTTTT. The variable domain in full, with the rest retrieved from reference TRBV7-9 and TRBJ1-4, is DTGVSQNPRHKITKRGQNVTFRCDPISEHNRLYWYRQTLGQGPEFLTYFQNEAQLEKSRLLSDRFSAERPKGSFSTLEIQRTEQGDSAMYLCASSSNRGKLFFGSGTQLSVL.